The present T cell receptor beta chain was sequenced within a study of blood T cell repertoires in COVID-19. Study details: In each case, the material was cDNA or gDNA derived from T cells, B-cell-depleted T cells, or PBMCs.

Participants' reported clinical history set cohort assignment. Before being deemed recovered, Cohort 3 donors had two negative PCRs, clearance, or symptom resolution. Original processing notes: Counts of nucleated cells, estimated from reference gene primer amplification, were obtained. Here immunoSEQ multiplex PCR was the method, and the copy in TCRdb shows in-frame clones only, minus some. D and trimming were read from the DNA, whereas the V and J calls and clone size are those reported in that table. The sample holds fewer than 350,000 clones, 89% seen once. The V and J ends lost 10 bases and 9 bases, in that order; junction bases with no gene match: 15. The CDR3 runs to 13 residues.

V usage is TRBV12-3 or TRBV12-4 and J usage is TRBJ2-7; TRBD1 aligns across 7 bases. The source material was PBMCs or T cells enriched from blood (not recorded which). The sequence was obtained from a man aged 55 to 70 who had recovered from COVID-19. CDR3 amino acids: CATRDRAQGGQYF. In nucleotides, the CDR3 is TGTGCCACCCGGGACAGAGCCCAAGGAGGGCAGTACTTC.